The entry below describes one T cell receptor beta chain. Its specificity is not known. Each sample's input was about 270 ng genomic DNA, roughly 40,000 genome equivalents. The data stem from a study of T cell clusters in autoimmune cytopenias. One tube held mixed TRB-A and TRB-B primer pools for touch-down PCR. Using the multiplex PCR reads, TCRdb records one entry per CDR3 protein without DNA. Here the sample table reports over 10,000 distinct CDR3 sequences. Findings of the study overall: Primary autoimmune cytopenia patients seemingly lacked the physiological T cell clusters found in healthy donors.

The CDR3 has 15 amino acids. The same specimen was also included in a second study, on T cell repertoires in aging, cancer and after chemotherapy. This second report adds: Over several months to years, re-sampled healthy donor repertoires clearly shared clones. Age-matched healthy donors had significantly more diverse, less clonal blood TCR repertoires than untreated cancer patients.

The sample comprised peripheral blood. This chain joins TRBV12-3 or TRBV12-4 and TRBJ1-6. The clonotype originates from a human donor in good health. The CDR3 sequence: CASSLATSYNSPLHF.